This T cell receptor (beta chain) was profiled in a study of shared clonotypes between healthy human individuals. Study overall: Used for every donor were three CD4 naive, three CD4 memory, two CD8 naive and one CD8 memory plate. Study conclusions and caveats: How much donors shared clonotypes was expected to be affected by sequencing depth.

Repertoires were generated with immunoSEQ multiplex PCR, while TCRdb's copy carries only in-frame clones and drops some. The sample shows about 2.3 million clones, just under 95% of them seen only once. Study donors comprised healthy, HIV-negative adults devoid of recent acute infection or vaccination. Only Caucasian adults living in Nashville, Tennessee served as donors. Concerning this clone itself: What it binds is unknown.

This TCR was sampled from a man younger than 30 in good health. Some clones in this sample may be carry-over from other donors' samples. The sequenced sample consisted of naive CD4+ T cells from PBMCs. Subset indicated: CD45RA+ positively selected.

For the CDR3, the DNA is TGTGCCAGCAGTGAAGCACCAGACTACACCATATATTTT. Its translation is CASSEAPDYTIYF. The chain recombines TRBV2 with TRBJ1-3; D gene ambiguous. V was trimmed by 0 bases and J by 8 bases, leaving 8 bases between them. CDR1 is SNHLY, CDR2 FYNNEI, per germline. This CDR3 is built from 13 residues.